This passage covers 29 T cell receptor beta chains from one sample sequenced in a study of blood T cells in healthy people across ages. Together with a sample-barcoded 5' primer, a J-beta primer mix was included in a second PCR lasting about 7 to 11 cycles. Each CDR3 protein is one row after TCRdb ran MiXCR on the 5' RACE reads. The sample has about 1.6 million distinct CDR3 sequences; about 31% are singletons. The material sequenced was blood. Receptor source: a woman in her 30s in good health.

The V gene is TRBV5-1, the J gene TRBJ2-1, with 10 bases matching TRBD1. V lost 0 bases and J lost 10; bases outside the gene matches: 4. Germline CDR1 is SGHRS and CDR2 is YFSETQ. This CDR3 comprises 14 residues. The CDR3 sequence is CASSLGQGAEEQFF. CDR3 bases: TGCGCCAGCAGCTTGGGACAGGGGGCCGAGGAGCAGTTCTTC.

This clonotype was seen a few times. In DNA, the CDR3 is TGTGCCAGCAGCGCCCAGGGGGTCAATCAGCCCCAGCATTTT. It codes for CASSAQGVNQPQHF. The chain has TRBV9 and TRBJ1-5, with 7 nucleotides matching TRBD1. The CDR3 extends over 14 amino acids. V lost 3 bases to trimming and J lost 3 bases; unmatched junction nucleotides: 3. Germline CDR1 reads SGDLS; CDR2 reads YYNGEE. Supplemented by reference TRBV9 and TRBJ1-5, the full variable domain reads DSGVTQTPKHLITATGQRVTLRCSPRSGDLSVYWYQQSLDQGLQFLIQYYNGEERAKGNILERFSAQQFPDLHSELNLSSLELGDSALYFCASSAQGVNQPQHFGDGTRLSIL.

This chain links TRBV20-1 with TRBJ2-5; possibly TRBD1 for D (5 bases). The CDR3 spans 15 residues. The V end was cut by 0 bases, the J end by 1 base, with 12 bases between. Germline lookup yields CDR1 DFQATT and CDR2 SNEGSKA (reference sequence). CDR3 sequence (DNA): TGCAGTGCTAGAGATCTAGTCAGGGTCCAAGAGACCCAGTACTTC. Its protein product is CSARDLVRVQETQYF.

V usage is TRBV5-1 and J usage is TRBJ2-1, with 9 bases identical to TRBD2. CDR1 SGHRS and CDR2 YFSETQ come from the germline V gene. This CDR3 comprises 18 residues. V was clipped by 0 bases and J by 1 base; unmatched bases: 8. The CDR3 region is CASSLASVAGGSYNEQFF. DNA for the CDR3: TGCGCCAGCAGCTTGGCCAGTGTCGCGGGAGGGTCCTACAATGAGCAGTTCTTC.

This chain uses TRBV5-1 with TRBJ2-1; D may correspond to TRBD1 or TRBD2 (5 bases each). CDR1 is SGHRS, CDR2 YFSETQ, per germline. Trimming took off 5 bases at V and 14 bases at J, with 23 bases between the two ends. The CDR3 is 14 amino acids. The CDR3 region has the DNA TGCGCCAGCAGTGAAGGGGAGTCACAATCGAATAAGTTCTTC. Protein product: CASSEGESQSNKFF.

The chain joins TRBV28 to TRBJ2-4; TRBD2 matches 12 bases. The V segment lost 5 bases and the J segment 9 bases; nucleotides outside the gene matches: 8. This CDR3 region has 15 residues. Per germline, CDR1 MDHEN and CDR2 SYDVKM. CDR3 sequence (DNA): TGTGCCAGCAGTCTAAGGACTAGCGGGAACCTCATTCAGTACTTC. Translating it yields CASSLRTSGNLIQYF.

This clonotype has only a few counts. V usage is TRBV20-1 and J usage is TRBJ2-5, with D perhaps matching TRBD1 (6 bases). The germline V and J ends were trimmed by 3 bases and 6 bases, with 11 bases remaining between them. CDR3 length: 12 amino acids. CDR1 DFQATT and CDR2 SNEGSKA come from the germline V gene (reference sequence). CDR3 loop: CSASTRGQTQYF. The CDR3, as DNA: TGCAGTGCTAGTACCAGGGGTCAGACCCAGTACTTC.

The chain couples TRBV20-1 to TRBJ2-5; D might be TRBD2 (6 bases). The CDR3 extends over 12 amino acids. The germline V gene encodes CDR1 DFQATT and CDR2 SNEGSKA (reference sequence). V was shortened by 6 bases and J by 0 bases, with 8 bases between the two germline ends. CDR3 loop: CSAGSNQETQYF. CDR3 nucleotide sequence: TGCAGTGCCGGGAGTAACCAAGAGACCCAGTACTTC.

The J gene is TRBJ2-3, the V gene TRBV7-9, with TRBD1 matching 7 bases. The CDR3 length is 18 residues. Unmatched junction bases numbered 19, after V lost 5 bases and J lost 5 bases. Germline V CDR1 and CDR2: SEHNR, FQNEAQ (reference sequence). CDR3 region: CASSAPGPTDRLIDTQYF. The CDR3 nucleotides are TGTGCCAGCAGCGCTCCTGGCCCCACGGACAGGTTGATAGATACGCAGTATTTT.

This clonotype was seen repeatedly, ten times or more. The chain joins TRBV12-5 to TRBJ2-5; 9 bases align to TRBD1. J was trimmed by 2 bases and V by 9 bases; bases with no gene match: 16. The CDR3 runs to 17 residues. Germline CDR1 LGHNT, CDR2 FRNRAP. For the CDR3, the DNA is TGTGCTAGCGCTTTGAACAGACAGGGGGGGATACAAGAGACCCAGTACTTC. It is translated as CASALNRQGGIQETQYF.

Written as DNA, the CDR3 is TGTGCCAGCAGGCCTCGGTTACTTACCTACGAGCAGTACTTC. Protein: CASRPRLLTYEQYF. The chain links TRBV6-5 to TRBJ2-7; no reliable D call. The length of the CDR3 is 14 residues. Germline CDR1 reads MNHEY; CDR2 reads SVGAGI. V lost 6 bases and J lost 2, with 14 bases in between.

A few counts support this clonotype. The CDR3 sequence is CSASRTGPEAFF. The DNA for the CDR3 is TGCAGTGCTAGCCGGACAGGACCAGAAGCTTTCTTT. V gene TRBV20-1 combines with J gene TRBJ1-1; 7 bases are a match to TRBD1. CDR1 and CDR2 from the germline V gene are DFQATT and SNEGSKA (reference sequence). After removal of 3 bases from V and 8 bases from J, the junction contained 6 bases not matched to a gene. The CDR3 loop spans 12 amino acids.

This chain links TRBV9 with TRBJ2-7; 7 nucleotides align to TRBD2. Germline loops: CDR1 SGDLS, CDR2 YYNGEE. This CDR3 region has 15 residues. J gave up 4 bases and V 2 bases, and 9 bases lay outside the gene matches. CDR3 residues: CASSVAPGGSYEQYF. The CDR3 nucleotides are TGTGCCAGCAGCGTGGCCCCCGGCGGGAGTTACGAGCAGTACTTC. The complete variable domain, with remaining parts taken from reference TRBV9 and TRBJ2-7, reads DSGVTQTPKHLITATGQRVTLRCSPRSGDLSVYWYQQSLDQGLQFLIQYYNGEERAKGNILERFSAQQFPDLHSELNLSSLELGDSALYFCASSVAPGGSYEQYFGPGTRLTVT.

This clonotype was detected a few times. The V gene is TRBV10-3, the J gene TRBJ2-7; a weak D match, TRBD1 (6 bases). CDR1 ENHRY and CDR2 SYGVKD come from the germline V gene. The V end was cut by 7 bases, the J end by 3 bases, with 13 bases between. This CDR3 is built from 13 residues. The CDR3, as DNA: TGTGCCATCACTCAGGGGTTGAGCTACGAGCAGTACTTC. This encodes CAITQGLSYEQYF.

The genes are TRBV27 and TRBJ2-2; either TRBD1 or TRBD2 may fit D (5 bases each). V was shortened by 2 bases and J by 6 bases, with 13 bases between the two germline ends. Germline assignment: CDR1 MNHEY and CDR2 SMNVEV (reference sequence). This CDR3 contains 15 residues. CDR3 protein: CASSLRGWGAGELFF. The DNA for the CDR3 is TGTGCCAGCAGTTTACGGGGCTGGGGAGCCGGGGAGCTGTTTTTT.

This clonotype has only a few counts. The CDR3 is CSANGLAGRPEQFF. The CDR3 DNA is TGCAGTGCTAACGGACTAGCGGGGAGGCCTGAGCAGTTCTTC. V usage is TRBV20-1 and J usage is TRBJ2-1; TRBD2 agrees at 12 bases. This CDR3 region has 14 residues. From germline, CDR1 is DFQATT and CDR2 SNEGSKA (reference sequence). With V trimmed by 4 bases and J by 9 bases, 7 bases remained unmatched.

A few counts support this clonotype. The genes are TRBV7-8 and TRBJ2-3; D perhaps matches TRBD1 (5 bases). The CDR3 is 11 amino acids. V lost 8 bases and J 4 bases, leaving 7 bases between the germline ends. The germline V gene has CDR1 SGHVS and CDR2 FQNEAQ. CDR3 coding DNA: TGTGCCAGCTTGACAGCAGATACGCAGTATTTT. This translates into CASLTADTQYF.

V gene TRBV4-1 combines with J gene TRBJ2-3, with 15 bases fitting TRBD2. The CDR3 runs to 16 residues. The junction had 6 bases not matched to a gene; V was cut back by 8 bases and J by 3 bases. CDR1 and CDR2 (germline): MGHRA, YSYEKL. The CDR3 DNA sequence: TGCGCCAGCGGACTAGCGGGGGGGCTCTTTACAGATACGCAGTATTTT. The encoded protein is CASGLAGGLFTDTQYF.

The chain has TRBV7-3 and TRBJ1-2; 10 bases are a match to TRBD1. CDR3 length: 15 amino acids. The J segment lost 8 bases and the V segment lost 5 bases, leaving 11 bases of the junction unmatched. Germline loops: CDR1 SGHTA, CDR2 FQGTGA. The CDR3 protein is CASSPTGQGFRGYTF. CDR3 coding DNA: TGTGCCAGCAGCCCAACGGGACAGGGGTTTCGAGGCTACACCTTC.

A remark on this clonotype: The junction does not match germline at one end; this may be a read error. The CDR3 loop reads CAGSFRDRSLYGYTF. The CDR3 DNA sequence: TGTGCCGGCAGTTTCCGGGACAGGTCCCTCTATGGCTACACCTTC. V and J are TRBV28 and TRBJ1-2, with 8 bases lining up with TRBD1. CDR3 length: 15 amino acids. CDR1 MDHEN and CDR2 SYDVKM come from the germline V gene.

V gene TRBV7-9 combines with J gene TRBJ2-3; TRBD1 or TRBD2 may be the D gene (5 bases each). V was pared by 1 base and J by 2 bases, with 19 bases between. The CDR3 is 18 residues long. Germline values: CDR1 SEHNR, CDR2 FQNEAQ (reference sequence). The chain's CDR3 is CASSLGDRDGRFTDTQYF. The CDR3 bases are TGTGCCAGCAGCTTAGGGGATAGGGACGGCCGTTTCACAGATACGCAGTATTTT.

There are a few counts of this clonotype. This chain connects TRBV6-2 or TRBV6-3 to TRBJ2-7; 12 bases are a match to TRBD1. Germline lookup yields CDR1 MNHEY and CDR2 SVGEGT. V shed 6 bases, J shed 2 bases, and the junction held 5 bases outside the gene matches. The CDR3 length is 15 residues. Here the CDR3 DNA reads TGTGCCAGCAGGGGGACAGGGGGCCTCACCTACGAGCAGTACTTC. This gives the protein CASRGTGGLTYEQYF.

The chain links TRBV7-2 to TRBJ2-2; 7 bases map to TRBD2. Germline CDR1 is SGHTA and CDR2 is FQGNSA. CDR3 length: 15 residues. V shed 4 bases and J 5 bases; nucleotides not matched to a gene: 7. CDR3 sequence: CASSSPGLKTGELFF. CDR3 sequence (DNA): TGTGCCAGCAGCTCGCCGGGACTAAAAACCGGGGAGCTGTTTTTT.

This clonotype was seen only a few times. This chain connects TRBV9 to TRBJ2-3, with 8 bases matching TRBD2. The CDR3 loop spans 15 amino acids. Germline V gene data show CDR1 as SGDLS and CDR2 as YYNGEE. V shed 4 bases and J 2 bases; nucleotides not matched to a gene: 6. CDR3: CASSHGGGPTDTQYF. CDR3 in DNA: TGTGCCAGCAGCCACGGGGGGGGTCCCACAGATACGCAGTATTTT.

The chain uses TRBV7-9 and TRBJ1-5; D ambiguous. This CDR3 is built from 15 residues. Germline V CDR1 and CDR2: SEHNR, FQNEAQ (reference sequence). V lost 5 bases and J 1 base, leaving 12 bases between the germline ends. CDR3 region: CASSGFGGSNQPQHF. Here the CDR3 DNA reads TGTGCCAGCAGCGGCTTTGGCGGGAGCAATCAGCCCCAGCATTTT. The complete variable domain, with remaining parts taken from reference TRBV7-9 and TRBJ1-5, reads DTGVSQNPRHKITKRGQNVTFRCDPISEHNRLYWYRQTLGQGPEFLTYFQNEAQLEKSRLLSDRFSAERPKGSFSTLEIQRTEQGDSAMYLCASSGFGGSNQPQHFGDGTRLSIL.

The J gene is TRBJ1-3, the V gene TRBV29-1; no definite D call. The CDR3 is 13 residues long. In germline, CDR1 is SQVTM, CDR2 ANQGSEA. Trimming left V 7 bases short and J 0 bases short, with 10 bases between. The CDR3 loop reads CSAEEVSGNTIYF. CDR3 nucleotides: TGCAGCGCCGAAGAGGTCTCTGGAAACACCATATATTTT.

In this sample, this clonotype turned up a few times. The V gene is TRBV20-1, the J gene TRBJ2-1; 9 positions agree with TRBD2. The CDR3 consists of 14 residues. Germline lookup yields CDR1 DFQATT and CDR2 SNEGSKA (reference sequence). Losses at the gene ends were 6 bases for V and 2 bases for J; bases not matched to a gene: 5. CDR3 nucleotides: TGCAGTGCGGCCGTAGCGGGAGCCTACAATGAGCAGTTCTTC. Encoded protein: CSAAVAGAYNEQFF.

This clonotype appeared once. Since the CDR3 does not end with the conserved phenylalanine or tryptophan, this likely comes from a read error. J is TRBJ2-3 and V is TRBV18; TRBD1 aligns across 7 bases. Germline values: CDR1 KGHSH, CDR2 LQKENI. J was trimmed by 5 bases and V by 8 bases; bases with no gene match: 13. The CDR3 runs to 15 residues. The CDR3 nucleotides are TGTGCCAGCAACACCGGGACAGACAAGCGAGATACGCAGTATTTG. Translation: CASNTGTDKRDTQYL.

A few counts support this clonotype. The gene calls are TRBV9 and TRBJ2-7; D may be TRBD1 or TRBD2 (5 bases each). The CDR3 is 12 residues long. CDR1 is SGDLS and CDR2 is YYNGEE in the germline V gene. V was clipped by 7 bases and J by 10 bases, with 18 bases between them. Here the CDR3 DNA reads TGTGCCAGCGGAGAGGGGAGTGGAATCCAGTACTTC. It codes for CASGEGSGIQYF.